Here is one T cell receptor (beta chain) with its context. Its antigen is still unknown. This specimen belongs to a study of post-analysis software for immune sequencing data. TCR beta cDNA libraries had unique molecular identifiers. TCRdb recomputed calls from the PCR reads with MiXCR, one row per CDR3 protein. This repertoire shows hundreds of thousands of distinct CDR3 sequences, 30% found once; its top ten account for about 0.5%. The CDR3 has 15 amino acids. Between the trimmed V and J ends, which lost 6 bases and 1 base, there was a span of 12 bases. The germline gives CDR1 MNHEY, CDR2 SMNVEV (reference sequence). Study-level points and caveats: F measure grouped same-batch samples tightly together. About five TRBV segments appeared more often in patients than in controls, and TRBV5-6, TRBV5-1 and TRBV20-1 were among these.

Sequenced sample: blood. The clonotype was recovered from a girl aged 10 to 17 with multiple sclerosis. The chain uses TRBV27 and TRBJ1-4; possibly TRBD1 for D (5 bases). This CDR3 is CASSLGTGTNEKLFF. Written as DNA, the CDR3 is TGTGCCAGCAGCCTAGGGACCGGAACTAATGAAAAACTGTTTTTT.